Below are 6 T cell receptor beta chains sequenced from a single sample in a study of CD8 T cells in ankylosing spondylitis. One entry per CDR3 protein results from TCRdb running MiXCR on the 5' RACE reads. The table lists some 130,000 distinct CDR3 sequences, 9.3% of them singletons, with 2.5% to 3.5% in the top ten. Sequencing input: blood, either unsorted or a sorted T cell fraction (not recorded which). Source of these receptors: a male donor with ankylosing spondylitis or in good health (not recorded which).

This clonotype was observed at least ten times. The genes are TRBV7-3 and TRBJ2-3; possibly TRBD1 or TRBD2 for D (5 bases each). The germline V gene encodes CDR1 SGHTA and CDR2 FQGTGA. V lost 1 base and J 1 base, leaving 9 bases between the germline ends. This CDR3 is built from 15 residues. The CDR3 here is CASSLRGKRTDTQYF. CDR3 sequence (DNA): TGTGCCAGCAGCTTAAGGGGGAAGCGCACAGATACGCAGTATTTT.

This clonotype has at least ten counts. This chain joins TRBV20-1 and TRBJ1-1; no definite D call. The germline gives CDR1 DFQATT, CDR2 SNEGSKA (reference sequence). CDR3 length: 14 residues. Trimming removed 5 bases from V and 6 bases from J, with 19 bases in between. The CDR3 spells CSAGLRRVGAEAFF. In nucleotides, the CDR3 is TGCAGTGCTGGTCTTAGACGGGTCGGGGCTGAAGCTTTCTTT.

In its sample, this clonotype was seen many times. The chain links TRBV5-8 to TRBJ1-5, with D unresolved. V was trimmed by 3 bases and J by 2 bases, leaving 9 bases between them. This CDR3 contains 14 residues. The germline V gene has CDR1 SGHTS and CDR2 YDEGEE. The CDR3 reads CASSSVPGNQPQHF. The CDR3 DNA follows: TGTGCCAGCAGCTCAGTCCCCGGCAATCAGCCCCAGCATTTT.

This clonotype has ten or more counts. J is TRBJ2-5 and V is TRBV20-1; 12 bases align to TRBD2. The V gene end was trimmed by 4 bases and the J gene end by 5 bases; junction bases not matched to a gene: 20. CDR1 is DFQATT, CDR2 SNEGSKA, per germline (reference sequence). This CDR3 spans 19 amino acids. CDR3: CSAISWGLSSGRARETQYF. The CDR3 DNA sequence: TGCAGTGCTATATCGTGGGGTCTTTCTAGCGGGAGGGCCCGGGAGACCCAGTACTTC.

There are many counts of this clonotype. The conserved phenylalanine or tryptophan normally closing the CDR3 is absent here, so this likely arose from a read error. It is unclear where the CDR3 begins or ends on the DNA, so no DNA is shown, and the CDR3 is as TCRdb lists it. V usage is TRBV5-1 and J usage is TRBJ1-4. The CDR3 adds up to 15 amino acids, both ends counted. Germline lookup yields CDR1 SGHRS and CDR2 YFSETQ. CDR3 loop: CASSLFPPSEAGLAV.

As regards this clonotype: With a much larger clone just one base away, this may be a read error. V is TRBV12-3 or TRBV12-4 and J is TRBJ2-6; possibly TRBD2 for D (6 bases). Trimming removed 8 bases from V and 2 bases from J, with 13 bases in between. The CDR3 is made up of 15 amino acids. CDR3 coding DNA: TGTGCCAGCGGGCCTTGGGGGGCTGGGGCCAACGTCCTGACTTTC. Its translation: CASGPWGAGANVLTF.